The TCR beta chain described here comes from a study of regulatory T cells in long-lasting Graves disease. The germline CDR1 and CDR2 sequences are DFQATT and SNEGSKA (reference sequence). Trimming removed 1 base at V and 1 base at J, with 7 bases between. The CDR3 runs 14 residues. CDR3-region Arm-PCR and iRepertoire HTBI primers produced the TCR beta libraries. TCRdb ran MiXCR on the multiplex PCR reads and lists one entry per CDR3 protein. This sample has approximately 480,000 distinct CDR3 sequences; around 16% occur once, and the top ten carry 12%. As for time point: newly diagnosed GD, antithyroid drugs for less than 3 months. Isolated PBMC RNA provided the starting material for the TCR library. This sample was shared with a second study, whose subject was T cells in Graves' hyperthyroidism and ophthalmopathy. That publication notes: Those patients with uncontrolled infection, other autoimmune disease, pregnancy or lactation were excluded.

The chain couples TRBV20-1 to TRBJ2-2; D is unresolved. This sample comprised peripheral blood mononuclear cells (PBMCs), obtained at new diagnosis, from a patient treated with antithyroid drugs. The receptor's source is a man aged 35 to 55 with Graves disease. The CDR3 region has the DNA TGCAGTGCTAGAGTCAGAAGGAACACCGGGGAGCTGTTTTTT. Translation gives CSARVRRNTGELFF.